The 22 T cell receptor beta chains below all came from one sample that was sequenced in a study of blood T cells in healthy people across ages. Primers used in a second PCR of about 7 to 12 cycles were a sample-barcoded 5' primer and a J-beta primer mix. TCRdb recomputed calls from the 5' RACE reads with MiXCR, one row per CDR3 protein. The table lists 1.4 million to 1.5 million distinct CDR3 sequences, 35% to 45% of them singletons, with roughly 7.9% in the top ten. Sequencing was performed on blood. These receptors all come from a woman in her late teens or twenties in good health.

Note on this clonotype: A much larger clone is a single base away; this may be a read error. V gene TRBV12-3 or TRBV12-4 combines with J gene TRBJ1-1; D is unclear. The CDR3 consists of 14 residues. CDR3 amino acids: CVSSSSGTNTEAFF. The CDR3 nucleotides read TGTGTCAGCAGTTCCTCGGGTACGAACACTGAAGCTTTCTTT.

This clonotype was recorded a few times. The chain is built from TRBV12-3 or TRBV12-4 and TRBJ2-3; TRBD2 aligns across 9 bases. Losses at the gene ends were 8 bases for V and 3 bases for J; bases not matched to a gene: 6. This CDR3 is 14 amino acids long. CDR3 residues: CASLPSGITDTQYF. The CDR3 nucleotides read TGTGCCAGCCTCCCTAGCGGGATTACAGATACGCAGTATTTT.

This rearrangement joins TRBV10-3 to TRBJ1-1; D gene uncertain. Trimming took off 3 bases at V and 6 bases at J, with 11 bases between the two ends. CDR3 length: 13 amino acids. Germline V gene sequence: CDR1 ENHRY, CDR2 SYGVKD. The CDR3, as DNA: TGTGCCATCAGTGAATCCATGCCTCCTGAAGCTTTCTTT. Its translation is CAISESMPPEAFF.

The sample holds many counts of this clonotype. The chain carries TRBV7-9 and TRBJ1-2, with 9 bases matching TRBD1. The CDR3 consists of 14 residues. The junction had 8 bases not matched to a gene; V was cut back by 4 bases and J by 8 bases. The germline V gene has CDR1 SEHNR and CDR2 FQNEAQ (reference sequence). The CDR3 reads CASSSKNRGQGYTF. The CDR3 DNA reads TGTGCCAGCAGCTCGAAGAACAGGGGGCAAGGCTACACCTTC.

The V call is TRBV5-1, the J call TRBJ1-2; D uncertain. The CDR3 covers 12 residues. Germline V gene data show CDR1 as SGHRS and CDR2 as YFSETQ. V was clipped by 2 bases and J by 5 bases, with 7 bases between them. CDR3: CASSFLQYGYTF. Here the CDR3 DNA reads TGCGCCAGCAGCTTTCTCCAGTATGGCTACACCTTC.

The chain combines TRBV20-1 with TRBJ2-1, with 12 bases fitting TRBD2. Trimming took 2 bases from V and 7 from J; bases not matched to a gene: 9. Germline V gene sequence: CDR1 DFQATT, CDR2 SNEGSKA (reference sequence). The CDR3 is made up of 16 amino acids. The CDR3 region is CSARPPLAGGPNEQFF. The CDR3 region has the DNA TGCAGTGCTAGACCCCCCCTAGCGGGGGGGCCGAATGAGCAGTTCTTC.

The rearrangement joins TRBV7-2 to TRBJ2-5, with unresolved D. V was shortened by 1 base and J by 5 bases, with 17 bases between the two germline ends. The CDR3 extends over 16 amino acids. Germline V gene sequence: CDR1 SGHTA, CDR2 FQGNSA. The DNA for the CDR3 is TGTGCCAGCAGCTTAGAGTTAGGATCACTGGGGGAGACCCAGTACTTC. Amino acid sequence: CASSLELGSLGETQYF.

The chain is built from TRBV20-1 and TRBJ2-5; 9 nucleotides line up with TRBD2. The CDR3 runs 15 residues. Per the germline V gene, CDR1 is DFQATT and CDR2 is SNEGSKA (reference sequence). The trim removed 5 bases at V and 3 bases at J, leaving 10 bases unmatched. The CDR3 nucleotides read TGCAGTGCTCGACAGTACCGACTAGCGGAAGAGACCCAGTACTTC. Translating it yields CSARQYRLAEETQYF.

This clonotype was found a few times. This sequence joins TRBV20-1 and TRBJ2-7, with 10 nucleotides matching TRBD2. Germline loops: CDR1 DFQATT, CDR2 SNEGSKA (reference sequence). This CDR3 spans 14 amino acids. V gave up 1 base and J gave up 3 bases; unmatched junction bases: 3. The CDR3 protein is CSARVTSGHYEQYF. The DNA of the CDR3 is TGCAGTGCTAGAGTGACTAGCGGGCACTACGAGCAGTACTTC.

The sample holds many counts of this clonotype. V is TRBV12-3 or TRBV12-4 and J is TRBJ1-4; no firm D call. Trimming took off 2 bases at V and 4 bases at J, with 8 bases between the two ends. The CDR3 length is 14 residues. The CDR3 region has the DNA TGTGCCAGCAGTTTAAACAGATTTAATGAAAAACTGTTTTTT. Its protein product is CASSLNRFNEKLFF.

The DNA for the CDR3 is TGTGCCAGCAGCTTAGGGGGAGGGACGAACGTTCAGTACTTC. This gives the protein CASSLGGGTNVQYF. The chain links TRBV7-2 to TRBJ2-7; 7 bases line up with TRBD2. This CDR3 spans 14 amino acids. CDR1 and CDR2 from the germline V gene are SGHTA and FQGNSA. The ends lost 1 base at V and 10 bases at J; junction bases unmatched: 10.

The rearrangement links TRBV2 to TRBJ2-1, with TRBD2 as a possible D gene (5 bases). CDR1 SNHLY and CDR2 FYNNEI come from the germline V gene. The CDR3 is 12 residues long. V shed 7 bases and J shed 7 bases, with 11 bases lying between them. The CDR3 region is CASILSGNEQFF. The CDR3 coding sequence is TGTGCCAGCATCTTAAGCGGTAATGAGCAGTTCTTC.

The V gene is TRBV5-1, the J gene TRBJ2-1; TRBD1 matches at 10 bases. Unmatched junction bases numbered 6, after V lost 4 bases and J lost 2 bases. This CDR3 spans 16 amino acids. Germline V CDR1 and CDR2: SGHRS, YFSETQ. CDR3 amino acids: CASSPGGTGAYNEQFF. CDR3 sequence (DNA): TGCGCCAGCAGCCCCGGCGGGACAGGGGCCTACAATGAGCAGTTCTTC.

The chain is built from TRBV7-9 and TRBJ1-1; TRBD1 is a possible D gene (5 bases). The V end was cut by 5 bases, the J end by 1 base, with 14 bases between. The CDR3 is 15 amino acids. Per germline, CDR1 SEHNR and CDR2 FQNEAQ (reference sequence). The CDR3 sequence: CASSPFLGENTEAFF. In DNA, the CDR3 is TGTGCCAGCAGCCCCTTTCTAGGGGAGAACACTGAAGCTTTCTTT.

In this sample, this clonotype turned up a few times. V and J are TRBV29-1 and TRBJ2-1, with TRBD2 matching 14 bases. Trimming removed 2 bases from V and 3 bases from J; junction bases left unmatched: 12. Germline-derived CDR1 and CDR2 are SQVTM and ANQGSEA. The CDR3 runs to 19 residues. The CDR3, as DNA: TGCAGCGTTGAACCCGCGGGACTAGCGGGAGTCATGGGCTACAATGAGCAGTTCTTC. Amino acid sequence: CSVEPAGLAGVMGYNEQFF.

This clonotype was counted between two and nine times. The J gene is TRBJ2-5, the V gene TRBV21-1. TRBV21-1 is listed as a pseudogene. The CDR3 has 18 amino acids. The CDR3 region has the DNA TGTGCCAGCAGCAAAGAAGAATGGCGACGTCTTAATCTTGGGACCCAGTACTTC. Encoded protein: CASSKEEWRRLNLGTQYF.

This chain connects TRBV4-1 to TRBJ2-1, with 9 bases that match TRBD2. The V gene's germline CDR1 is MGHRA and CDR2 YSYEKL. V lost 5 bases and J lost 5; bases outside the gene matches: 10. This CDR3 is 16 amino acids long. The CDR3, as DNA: TGCGCCAGCAGCGCGACTAGCGGCATGACCGACAATGAGCAGTTCTTC. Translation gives CASSATSGMTDNEQFF.

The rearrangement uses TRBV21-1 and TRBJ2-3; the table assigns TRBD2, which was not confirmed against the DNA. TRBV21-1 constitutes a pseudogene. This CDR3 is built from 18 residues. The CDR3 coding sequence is TGTGCCAGACCCTCCCAACGTCCGGGCCAACCAGGGACAGATACGCAGTATTTT. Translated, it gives CARPSQRPGQPGTDTQYF.

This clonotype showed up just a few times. CDR3 residues: CASSLASGRRYNEQFF. CDR3 coding DNA: TGTGCCAGCAGCTTAGCGAGCGGGAGGCGGTACAATGAGCAGTTCTTC. The chain is built from TRBV7-2 and TRBJ2-1; 9 positions match TRBD2. The CDR3 contains 16 residues. V shed 0 bases and J 4 bases; nucleotides not matched to a gene: 4. Germline assignment: CDR1 SGHTA and CDR2 FQGNSA. The full variable domain, completed using reference TRBV7-2 and TRBJ2-1, is GAGVSQSPSNKVTEKGKDVELRCDPISGHTALYWYRQSLGQGLEFLIYFQGNSAPDKSGLPSDRFSAERTGGSVSTLTIQRTQQEDSAVYLCASSLASGRRYNEQFFGPGTRLTVL.

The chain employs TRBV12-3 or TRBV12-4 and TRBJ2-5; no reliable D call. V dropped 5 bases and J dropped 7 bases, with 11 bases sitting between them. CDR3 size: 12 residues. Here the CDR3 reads CASSPALGTQYF. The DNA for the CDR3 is TGTGCCAGCAGTCCGGCATTAGGGACCCAGTACTTC.

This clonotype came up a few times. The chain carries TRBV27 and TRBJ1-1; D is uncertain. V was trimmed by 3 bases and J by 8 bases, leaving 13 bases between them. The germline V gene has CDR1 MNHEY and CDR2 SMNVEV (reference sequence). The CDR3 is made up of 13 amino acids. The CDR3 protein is CASSFVPMREAFF. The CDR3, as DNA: TGTGCCAGCAGTTTCGTCCCGATGAGGGAAGCTTTCTTT.

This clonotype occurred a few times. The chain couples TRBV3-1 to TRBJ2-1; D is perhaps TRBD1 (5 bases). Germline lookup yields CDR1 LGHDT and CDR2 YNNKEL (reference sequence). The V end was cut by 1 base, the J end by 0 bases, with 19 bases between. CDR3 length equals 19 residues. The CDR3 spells CASSQGRQTWTNSYNEQFF. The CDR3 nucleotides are TGTGCCAGCAGCCAAGGCCGACAGACGTGGACAAACTCCTACAATGAGCAGTTCTTC.